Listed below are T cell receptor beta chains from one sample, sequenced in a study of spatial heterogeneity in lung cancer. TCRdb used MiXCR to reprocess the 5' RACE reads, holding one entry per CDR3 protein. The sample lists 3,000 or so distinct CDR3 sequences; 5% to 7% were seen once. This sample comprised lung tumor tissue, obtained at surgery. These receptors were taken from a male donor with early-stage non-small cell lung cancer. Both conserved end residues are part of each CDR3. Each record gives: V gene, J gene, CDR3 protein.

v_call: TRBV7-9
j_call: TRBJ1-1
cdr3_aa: CASSTRTGGYTEAFF

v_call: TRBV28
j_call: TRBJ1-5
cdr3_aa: CASSPMGDNQPQHF

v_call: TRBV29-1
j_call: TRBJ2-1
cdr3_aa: CSVGRNYNEQFF

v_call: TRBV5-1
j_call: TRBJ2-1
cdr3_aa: CASSLGAGGNEQFF

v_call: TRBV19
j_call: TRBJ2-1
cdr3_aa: CASRILAGGYNEQFF

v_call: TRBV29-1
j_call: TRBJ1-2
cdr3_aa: CSAHSSYGYTF

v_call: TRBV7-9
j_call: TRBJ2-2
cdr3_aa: CASSLESGELFF

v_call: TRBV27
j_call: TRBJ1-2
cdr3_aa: CASRRPGQGFDYGYTF

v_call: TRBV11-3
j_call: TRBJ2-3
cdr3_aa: CASSSLAGDTDTQYF

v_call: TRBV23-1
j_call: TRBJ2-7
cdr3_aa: CASSQTGVSYEQYF

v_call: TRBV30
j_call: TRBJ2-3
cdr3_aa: CAWSGGRGTDTQYF

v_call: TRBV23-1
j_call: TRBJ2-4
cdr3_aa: CASTPFRDPRRNIQYF

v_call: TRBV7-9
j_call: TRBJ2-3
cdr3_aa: CASSSRQPLTDTQYF

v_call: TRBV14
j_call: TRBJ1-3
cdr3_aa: CASSQDGLYRDSGNTIYF

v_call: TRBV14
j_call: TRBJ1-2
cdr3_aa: CASSYPGLDYGYTF

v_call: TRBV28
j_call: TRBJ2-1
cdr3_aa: CASRTYLLGEQFF

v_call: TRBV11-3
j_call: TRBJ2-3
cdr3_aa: CASSLARFNTQYF

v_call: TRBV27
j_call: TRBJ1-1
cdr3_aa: CASSLFGQGAAEAFF

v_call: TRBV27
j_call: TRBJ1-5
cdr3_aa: CASSINTGSGQPQHF

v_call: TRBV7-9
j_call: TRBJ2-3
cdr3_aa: CASSSSLGTDTQYF

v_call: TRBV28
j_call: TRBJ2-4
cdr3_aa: CASSSTGTRLAKNIQYF

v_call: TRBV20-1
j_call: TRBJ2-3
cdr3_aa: CSAKTGGAADTQYF

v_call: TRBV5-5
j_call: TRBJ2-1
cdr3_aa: CASSSPAGTDYNEQFF

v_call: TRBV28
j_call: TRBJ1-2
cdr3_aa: CASSSRTRLTGANYGYTF

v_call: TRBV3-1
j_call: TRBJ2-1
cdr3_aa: CASSPKQGANNEQFF

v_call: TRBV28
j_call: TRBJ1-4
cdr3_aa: CASSTLVLGQKEKLFF

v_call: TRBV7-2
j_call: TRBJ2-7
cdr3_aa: CASSLARLAGENEQYF

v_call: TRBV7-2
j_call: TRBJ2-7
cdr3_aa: CASSLATFWTGDPSPSYEQYF

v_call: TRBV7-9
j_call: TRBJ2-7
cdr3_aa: CASSLIRDRGQEQYF

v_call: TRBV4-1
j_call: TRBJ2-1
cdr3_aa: CASSHSETSYNEQFF

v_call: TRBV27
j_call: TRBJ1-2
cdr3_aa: CASSLNRGEGYTF

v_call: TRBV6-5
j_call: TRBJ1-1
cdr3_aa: CASSYNTGSTEAFF

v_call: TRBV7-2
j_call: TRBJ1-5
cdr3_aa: CASSLQLQGQLNQPQHF

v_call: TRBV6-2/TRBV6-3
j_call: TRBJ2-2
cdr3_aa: CASTLGAPVGELFF

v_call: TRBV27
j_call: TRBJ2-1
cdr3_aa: CASSLGGSINNEQFF

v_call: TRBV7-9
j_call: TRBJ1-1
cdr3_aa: CASVRWETEAFF

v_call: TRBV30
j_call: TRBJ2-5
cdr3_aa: CACVKGTAVETQYF

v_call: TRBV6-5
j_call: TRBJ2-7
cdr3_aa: CASSYKRRTYEQYF

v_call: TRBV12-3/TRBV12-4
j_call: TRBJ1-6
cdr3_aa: CASSFTRENSPLHF

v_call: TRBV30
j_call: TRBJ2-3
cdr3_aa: CAWMRLAGRTDTQYF

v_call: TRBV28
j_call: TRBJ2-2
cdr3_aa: CASTPPGGQTGELFF

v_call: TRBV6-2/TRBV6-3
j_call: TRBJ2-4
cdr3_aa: CASSYFSQRTAKNIQYF